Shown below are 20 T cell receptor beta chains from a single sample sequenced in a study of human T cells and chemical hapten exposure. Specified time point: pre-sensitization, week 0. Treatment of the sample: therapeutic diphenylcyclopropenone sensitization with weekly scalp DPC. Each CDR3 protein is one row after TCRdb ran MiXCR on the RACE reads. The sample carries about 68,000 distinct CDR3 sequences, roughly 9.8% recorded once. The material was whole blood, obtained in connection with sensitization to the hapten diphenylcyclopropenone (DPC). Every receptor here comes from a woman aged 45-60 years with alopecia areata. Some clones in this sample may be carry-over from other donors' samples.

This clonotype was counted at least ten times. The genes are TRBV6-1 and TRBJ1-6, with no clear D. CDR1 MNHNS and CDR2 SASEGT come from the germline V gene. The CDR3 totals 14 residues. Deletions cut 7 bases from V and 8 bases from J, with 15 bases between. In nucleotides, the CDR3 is TGTGCCAGCATTGGAGACACGTATTATTCACCCCTCCACTTT. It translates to CASIGDTYYSPLHF.

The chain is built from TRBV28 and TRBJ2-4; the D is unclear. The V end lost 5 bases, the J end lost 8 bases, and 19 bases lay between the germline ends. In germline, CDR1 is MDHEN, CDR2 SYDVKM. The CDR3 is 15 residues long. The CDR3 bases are TGTGCCAGCAGTGCGACCGACGTAGCCGCGGACATTCAGTACTTC. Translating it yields CASSATDVAADIQYF. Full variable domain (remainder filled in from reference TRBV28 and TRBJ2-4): DVKVTQSSRYLVKRTGEKVFLECVQDMDHENMFWYRQDPGLGLRLIYFSYDVKMKEKGDIPEGYSVSREKKERFSLILESASTNQTSMYLCASSATDVAADIQYFGAGTRLSVL.

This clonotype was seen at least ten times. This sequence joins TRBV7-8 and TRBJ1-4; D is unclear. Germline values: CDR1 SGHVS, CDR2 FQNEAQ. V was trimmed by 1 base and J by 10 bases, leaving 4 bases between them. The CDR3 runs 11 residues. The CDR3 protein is CASSLEGKLFF. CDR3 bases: TGTGCCAGCAGCTTAGAGGGAAAACTGTTTTTT.

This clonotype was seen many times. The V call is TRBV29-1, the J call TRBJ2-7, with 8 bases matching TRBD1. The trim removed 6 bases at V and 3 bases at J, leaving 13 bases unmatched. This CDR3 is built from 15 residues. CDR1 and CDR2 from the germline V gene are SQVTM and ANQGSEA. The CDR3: CSVPEPGQANYEQYF. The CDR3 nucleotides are TGCAGCGTACCAGAGCCGGGACAGGCCAACTACGAGCAGTACTTC.

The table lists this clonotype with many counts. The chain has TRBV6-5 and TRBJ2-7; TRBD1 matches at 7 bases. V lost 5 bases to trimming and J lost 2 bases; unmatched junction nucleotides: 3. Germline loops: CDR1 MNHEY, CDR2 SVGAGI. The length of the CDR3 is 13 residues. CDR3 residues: CASSRTGPYEQYF. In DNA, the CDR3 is TGTGCCAGCAGTCGGACAGGTCCCTACGAGCAGTACTTC.

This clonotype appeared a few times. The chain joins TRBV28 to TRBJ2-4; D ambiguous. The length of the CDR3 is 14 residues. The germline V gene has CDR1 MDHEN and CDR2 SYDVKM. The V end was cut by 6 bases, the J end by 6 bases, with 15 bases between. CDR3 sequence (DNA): TGTGCCAGCAGCGCAGGACCGCTGGTAAACATTCAGTACTTC. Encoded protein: CASSAGPLVNIQYF.

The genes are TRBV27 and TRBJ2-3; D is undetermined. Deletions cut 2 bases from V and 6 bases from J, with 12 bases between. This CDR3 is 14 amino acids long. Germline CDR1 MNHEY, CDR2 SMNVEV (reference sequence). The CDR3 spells CASSLRPDRDTQYF. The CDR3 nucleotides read TGTGCCAGCAGTTTAAGGCCAGATAGGGATACGCAGTATTTT.

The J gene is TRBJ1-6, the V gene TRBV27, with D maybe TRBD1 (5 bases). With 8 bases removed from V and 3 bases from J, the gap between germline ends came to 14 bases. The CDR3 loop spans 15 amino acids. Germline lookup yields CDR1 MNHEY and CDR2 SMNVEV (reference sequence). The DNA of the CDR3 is TGTGCCAGCTCAGTGGGACGGGGCTATAATTCACCCCTCCACTTT. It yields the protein CASSVGRGYNSPLHF.

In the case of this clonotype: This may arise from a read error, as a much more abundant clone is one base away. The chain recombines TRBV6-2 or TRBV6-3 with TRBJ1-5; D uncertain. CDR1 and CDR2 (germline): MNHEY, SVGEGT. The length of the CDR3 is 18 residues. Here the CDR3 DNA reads TGTGCCAGCAGTGACTCCACGGGCGCCCGCCGGATCAATCAGCCCCAGCATTTT. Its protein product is CASSDSTGARRINQPQHF.

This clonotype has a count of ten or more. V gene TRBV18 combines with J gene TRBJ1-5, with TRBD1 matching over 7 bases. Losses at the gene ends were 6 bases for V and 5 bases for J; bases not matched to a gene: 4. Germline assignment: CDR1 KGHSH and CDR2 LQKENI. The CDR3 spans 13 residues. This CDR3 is CASSGQVDQPQHF. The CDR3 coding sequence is TGTGCCAGCTCTGGACAGGTCGATCAGCCCCAGCATTTT.

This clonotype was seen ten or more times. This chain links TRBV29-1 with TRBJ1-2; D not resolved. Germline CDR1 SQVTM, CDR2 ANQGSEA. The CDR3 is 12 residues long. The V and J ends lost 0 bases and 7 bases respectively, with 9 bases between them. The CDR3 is CSVEESSLGYTF. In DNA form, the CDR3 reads TGCAGCGTTGAAGAGAGCAGCCTTGGCTACACCTTC.

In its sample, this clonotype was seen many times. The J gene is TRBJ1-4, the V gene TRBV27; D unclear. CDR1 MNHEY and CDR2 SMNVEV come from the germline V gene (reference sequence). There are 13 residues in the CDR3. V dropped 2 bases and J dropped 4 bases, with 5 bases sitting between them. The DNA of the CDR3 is TGTGCCAGCAGTTTACGGTTTAATGAAAAACTGTTTTTT. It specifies CASSLRFNEKLFF.

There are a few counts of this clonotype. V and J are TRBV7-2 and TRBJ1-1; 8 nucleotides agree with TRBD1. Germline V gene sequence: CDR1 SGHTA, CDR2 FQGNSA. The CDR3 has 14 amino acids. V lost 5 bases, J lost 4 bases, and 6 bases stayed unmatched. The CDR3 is CASSPTGVVTEAFF. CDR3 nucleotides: TGTGCCAGCAGCCCGACAGGGGTGGTCACTGAAGCTTTCTTT.

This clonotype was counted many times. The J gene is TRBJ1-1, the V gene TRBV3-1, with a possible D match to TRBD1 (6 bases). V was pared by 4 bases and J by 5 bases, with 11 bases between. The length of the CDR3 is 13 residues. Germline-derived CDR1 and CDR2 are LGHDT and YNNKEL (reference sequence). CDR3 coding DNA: TGTGCCAGCAGCCTCACAGGGAAGACTGAAGCTTTCTTT. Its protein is CASSLTGKTEAFF.

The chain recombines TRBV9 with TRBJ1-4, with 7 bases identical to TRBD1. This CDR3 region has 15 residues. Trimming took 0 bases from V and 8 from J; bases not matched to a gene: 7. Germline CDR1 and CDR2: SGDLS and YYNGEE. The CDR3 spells CASSVGGGAEEKLFF. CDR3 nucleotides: TGTGCCAGCAGCGTAGGAGGGGGCGCGGAAGAAAAACTGTTTTTT.

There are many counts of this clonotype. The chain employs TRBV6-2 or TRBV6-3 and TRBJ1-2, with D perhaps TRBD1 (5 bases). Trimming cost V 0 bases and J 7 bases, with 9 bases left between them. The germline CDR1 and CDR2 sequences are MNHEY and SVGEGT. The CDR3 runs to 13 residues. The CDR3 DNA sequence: TGTGCCAGCAGTTACTCGTCGAGGGGTGGCTACACCTTC. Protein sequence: CASSYSSRGGYTF.

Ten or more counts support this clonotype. The CDR3 region has the DNA TGTGCTAGTGGCCTACAGGGCAGCTCCTACAATGAGCAGTTCTTC. It translates to CASGLQGSSYNEQFF. The V gene is TRBV12-5, the J gene TRBJ2-1; possible D gene TRBD1, 6 bases. V was trimmed by 6 bases and J by 0 bases, leaving 12 bases between them. This CDR3 has 15 residues. Germline CDR1 LGHNT, CDR2 FRNRAP.

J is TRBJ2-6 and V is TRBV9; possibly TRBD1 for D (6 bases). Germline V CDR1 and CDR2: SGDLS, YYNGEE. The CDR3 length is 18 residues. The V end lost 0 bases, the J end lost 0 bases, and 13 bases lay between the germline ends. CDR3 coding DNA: TGTGCCAGCAGCGTAGTTTCCCAGGGGAACTCTGGGGCCAACGTCCTGACTTTC. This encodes CASSVVSQGNSGANVLTF.

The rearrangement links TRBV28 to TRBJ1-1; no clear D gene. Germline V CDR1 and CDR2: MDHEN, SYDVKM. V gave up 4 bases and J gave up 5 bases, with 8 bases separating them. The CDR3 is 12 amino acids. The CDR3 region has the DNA TGTGCCAGCAGTTATCGACGGACTGAAGCTTTCTTT. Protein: CASSYRRTEAFF. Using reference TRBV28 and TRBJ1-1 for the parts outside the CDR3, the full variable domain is DVKVTQSSRYLVKRTGEKVFLECVQDMDHENMFWYRQDPGLGLRLIYFSYDVKMKEKGDIPEGYSVSREKKERFSLILESASTNQTSMYLCASSYRRTEAFFGQGTRLTVV.

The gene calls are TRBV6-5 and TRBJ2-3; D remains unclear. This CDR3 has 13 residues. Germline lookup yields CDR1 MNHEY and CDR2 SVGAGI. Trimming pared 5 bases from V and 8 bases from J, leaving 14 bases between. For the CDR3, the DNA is TGTGCCAGCAGTCGGCCGGGCCAAGGTACGCAGTATTTT. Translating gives CASSRPGQGTQYF.